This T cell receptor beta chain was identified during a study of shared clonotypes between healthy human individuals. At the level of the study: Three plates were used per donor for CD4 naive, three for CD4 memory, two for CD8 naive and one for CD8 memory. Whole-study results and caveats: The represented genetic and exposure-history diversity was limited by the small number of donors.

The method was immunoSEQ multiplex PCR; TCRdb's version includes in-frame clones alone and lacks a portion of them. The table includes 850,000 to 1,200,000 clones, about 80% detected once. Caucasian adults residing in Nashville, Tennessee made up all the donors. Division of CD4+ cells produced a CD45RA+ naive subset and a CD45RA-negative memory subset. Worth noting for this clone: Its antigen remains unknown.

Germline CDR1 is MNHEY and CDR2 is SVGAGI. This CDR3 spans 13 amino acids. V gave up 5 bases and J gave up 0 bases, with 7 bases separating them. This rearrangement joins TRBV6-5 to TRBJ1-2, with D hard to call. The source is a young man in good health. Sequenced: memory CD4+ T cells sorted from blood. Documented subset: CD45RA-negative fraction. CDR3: CASSATTNYGYTF. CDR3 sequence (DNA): TGTGCCAGCAGTGCCACAACTAACTATGGCTACACCTTC.